This entry describes one T cell receptor beta chain. This entry comes from a study of blood T cell repertoires in COVID-19. Study-level background: Material from acute and convalescent COVID-19 was sourced from the United States, Italy and Spain. T cells, B-cell-depleted T cells, or PBMCs supplied cDNA or gDNA.

Residents of around 24 US areas, aged about 18 to 95 years, made up the participants. The CDR3 sequence is 14 residues long. Looked up from germline, CDR1 is MNHEY and CDR2 is SVGAGI. V shed 6 bases and J 0 bases; nucleotides not matched to a gene: 2. Per the authors' pipeline: How many nucleated cells were present was estimated from reference gene primer amplification. TCRdb keeps only in-frame clones here, not all; method: immunoSEQ multiplex PCR. V and J calls and clone size follow that table, whereas D and trimming were derived from the DNA. The table shows roughly 200,000 clones, with 85% occurring only once.

The V call is TRBV6-5, the J call TRBJ1-3, with 7 bases aligning to TRBD1. The clonotype originates from a man aged 35 to 55 who had recovered from COVID-19. Sequencing was performed on PBMCs or T cells enriched from blood (not recorded which). The CDR3 DNA is TGTGCCAGCAGGACAGGGTTCTCTGGAAACACCATATATTTT. The encoded protein is CASRTGFSGNTIYF.